This TCR beta chain is drawn from a study of CD8+ T cells in alopecia areata. The overall study: Treated individuals took tofacitinib by mouth, 5 to 10 mg twice daily.

This CDR3 spans 15 amino acids. The trim removed 0 bases at V and 2 bases at J, leaving 4 bases unmatched. Germline CDR1 SGHRS, CDR2 YFSETQ. This clone has more than one count but fewer than ten. RNA extraction and reverse transcription yielded cDNA as sequencing template. Assay: immunoSEQ multiplex PCR; the TCRdb copy retains only in-frame clones and omits some. The sample holds about 200,000 clones, about 62% seen once. Treatment noted: oral pan-JAK inhibitor, 5-10 mg twice daily. In alopecia areata patients, both lesional scalp punch biopsies and peripheral blood were collected. This clonotype originated in a human donor with alopecia areata. The specimen was CD4+ T cells sorted from blood, collected at week 24, from a patient treated with tofacitinib. The rearrangement links TRBV5-1 to TRBJ2-7, with TRBD1 matching over 8 bases. CDR3 sequence reads: CASSLEPGGTYEQYF. CDR3 in DNA: TGCGCCAGCAGCTTGGAGCCAGGGGGCACCTACGAGCAGTACTTC.